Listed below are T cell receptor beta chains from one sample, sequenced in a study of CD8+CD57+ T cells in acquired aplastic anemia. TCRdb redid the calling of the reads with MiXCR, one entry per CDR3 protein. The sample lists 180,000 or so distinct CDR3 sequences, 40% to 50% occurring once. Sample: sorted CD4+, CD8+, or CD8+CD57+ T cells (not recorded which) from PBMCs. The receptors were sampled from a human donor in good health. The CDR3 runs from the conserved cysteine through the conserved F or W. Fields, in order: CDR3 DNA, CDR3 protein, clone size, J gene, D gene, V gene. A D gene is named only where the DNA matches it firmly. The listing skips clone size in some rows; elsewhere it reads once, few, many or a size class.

CDR3nt: TGTGCCATCAGTTTGACAGTAGAGGATACTGAAGCTTTCTTT
CDR3aa: CAISLTVEDTEAFF
abundance: NA
j_gene: TRBJ1-1
d_gene: NA
v_gene: TRBV10-3

CDR3nt: TGCGCCAGCAGCTTGGCTAGCGGCAGGGCCTACGAGCAGTACTTC
CDR3aa: CASSLASGRAYEQYF
abundance: NA
j_gene: TRBJ2-7
d_gene: TRBD2
v_gene: TRBV5-1

CDR3nt: TGTGCCATCAGTGAGCCGGGCAGCCAAGAGACCCAGTACTTC
CDR3aa: CAISEPGSQETQYF
abundance: NA
j_gene: TRBJ2-5
d_gene: NA
v_gene: TRBV10-3

CDR3nt: TGTGCCACCAGCAGAGACCCCGGGGCATATGGCTACACCTTC
CDR3aa: CATSRDPGAYGYTF
abundance: many
j_gene: TRBJ1-2
d_gene: NA
v_gene: TRBV15

CDR3nt: TGCAGTGCTCCAGAGGTCGGGGTTATTGCAGATACGCAGTATTTT
CDR3aa: CSAPEVGVIADTQYF
abundance: NA
j_gene: TRBJ2-3
d_gene: NA
v_gene: TRBV20-1

CDR3nt: TGTGCCAGCAGTTACGAGACTAGCGGGAGTACAGGTACGCAGTATTTT
CDR3aa: CASSYETSGSTGTQYF
abundance: NA
j_gene: TRBJ2-3
d_gene: TRBD2
v_gene: TRBV6-5

CDR3nt: TGTGCCAGCAGCTTAACGAGTGGCGGCTACACCTTC
CDR3aa: CASSLTSGGYTF
abundance: NA
j_gene: TRBJ1-2
d_gene: NA
v_gene: TRBV7-8

CDR3nt: TGTGCCACCAGCAGACGCTTTGGGCCCGCGGGCCCCTATGGCTACACCTTC
CDR3aa: CATSRRFGPAGPYGYTF
abundance: many
j_gene: TRBJ1-2
d_gene: NA
v_gene: TRBV15

CDR3nt: TGTGCCAGCAGTTACTCGCTGAACACTGAAGCTTTCTTT
CDR3aa: CASSYSLNTEAFF
abundance: NA
j_gene: TRBJ1-1
d_gene: NA
v_gene: TRBV6-5

CDR3nt: TGTGCCAGCAGCGTAGCTTTGGGAACTAGCGGGTCCTACGAGCAGTACTTC
CDR3aa: CASSVALGTSGSYEQYF
abundance: once
j_gene: TRBJ2-7
d_gene: TRBD2
v_gene: TRBV9

CDR3nt: TGTGCCAGCAGTTACTCGATCCAGGGGGCTAGTGAAGCTTTCTTT
CDR3aa: CASSYSIQGASEAFF
abundance: NA
j_gene: TRBJ1-1
d_gene: TRBD1
v_gene: TRBV6-5

CDR3nt: TGTGCCAGCAGCCAAAGTGCAGATACGCAGTATTTT
CDR3aa: CASSQSADTQYF
abundance: many
j_gene: TRBJ2-3
d_gene: NA
v_gene: TRBV3-1

CDR3nt: TGTGCCAGCAGCCCCCTAGGAGGGACAGGGGGTGAAAATGAGCAGTTCTTC
CDR3aa: CASSPLGGTGGENEQFF
abundance: few
j_gene: TRBJ2-1
d_gene: TRBD1
v_gene: TRBV6-1

CDR3nt: TGTGCCAGCAGCTCAGAAGTCAATCAGCCCCAGCATTTT
CDR3aa: CASSSEVNQPQHF
abundance: few
j_gene: TRBJ1-5
d_gene: NA
v_gene: TRBV7-8